This T cell receptor (beta chain) is drawn from a study of T cells in Graves' hyperthyroidism and ophthalmopathy (dated by TCRdb to the late 2010s). Broadly, across the study: Peripheral blood was sampled at the time of initial diagnosis, prior to any treatment. To identify TCR V-J signatures that set the groups apart, the researchers used a discovery cohort of about a hundred patients, made up of 43 with Graves' ophthalmopathy and about 59 with stable Graves' hyperthyroidism. Whether ophthalmopathy could be predicted prospectively was tested in an independent validation cohort made up of under 20 hyperthyroidism patients plus 17 patients who later progressed to ophthalmopathy. For training and testing, the roughly 100 patients in the discovery cohort were randomly divided in a 7:3 ratio. In addition, the study compared T-cell repertoires in thyroid tissue and in blood from several Graves' hyperthyroidism patients. After blood sampling, hyperthyroidism patients were treated with methimazole at a starting dose of 30 mg daily, and ophthalmopathy patients were treated with high-dose intravenous methylprednisolone. The paper reports TCR Vbeta CDR3 sequencing of fewer than 150 peripheral blood samples: 43 ophthalmopathy, about 75 hyperthyroidism and approximately 17 progressor patients. Beyond this particular receptor, the publication reports: Most expanded thyroid clonotypes (frequency above 0.001) were also detected in blood, suggesting blood repertoires may reflect thyroid immune responses. In validation, the model predicted progression to ophthalmopathy a median of 6.5 months before onset, with over 60% sensitivity and 72.22% specificity. Sample size was not statistically predetermined, and investigators were not blinded to group allocation. In cross-validation, a model built on a 13 V-J signature told ophthalmopathy apart from stable hyperthyroidism with under 90% sensitivity and about 81% specificity, and in testing the same model reached 80%/75%.

The TCR beta CDR3 regions were amplified from RNA transcripts. The TCR CDR3 was subjected to a first round of RT-PCR using the HTBI primer set and the Qiagen OneStep RT-PCR kit. The libraries were constructed in a second round of multiplex PCR and then size-selected and purified. Sequencing of the libraries was done on an Illumina HiSeq2000 using paired-end 100 bp reads. The original methods were these. SOAPnuke was used to process the raw data, removing reads that contained adapters or uncalled bases, had a mean Phred below 15, or lacked an exact match to the constant primer or identifier. COPE v1.2.5 was used to merge high-quality paired reads, and clonotypes were defined as unique nucleotide sequences. MiTCR v1.1 was used to align clonotypes to the IMGT TRBV, TRBD and TRBJ reference segments. Analysis was restricted to V-J combinations with a frequency above 0.0001, which covered 98% to 99.2% of repertoires. A TCS score was defined as the ratio between F50 (clonal expansion) and ExV (chaos), using BLOSUM62-based TCRdist between CDR3 peptides within each V-J. Welch's t-statistics and random forest reduced just over 500 V-J features to around 14, which were used in a naive Bayes classifier (R e1071). TCRdb reprocessing: public reads trimmed at Q25 with fastp, clones called with MiXCR, in-frame beta chains kept. CDR3 protein duplicates are merged, each entry listing the most common genes and DNA. V and J calls and clone size were set by TCRdb, not the authors. This sample has 450,000 to 500,000 distinct CDR3 sequences in its table, and 20% to 25% of those were observed once. The top ten clonotypes cover about half of the sample.

In the ophthalmopathy patients, disease was moderately to severely active, with a Clinical Activity Score of 3 or more, a NOSPECS grade of 4 or more, and a duration of less than 3 months. Patients with uncontrolled infections, other autoimmune diseases, pregnancy or lactation were excluded. Diagnoses relied on clinical symptoms, serum thyroxine and TRAb, thyroid ultrasound and orbital computed tomography. PBMCs were separated from roughly 10 ml of fresh peripheral blood using Ficoll-Paque density gradient centrifugation. Trizol reagent was used to extract total RNA, and RNA quality was then checked on an Agilent 2100 Bioanalyzer. This clonotype appeared a few times. The antigen it recognizes is unknown. There are no base qualities to consult, and no much larger clone falls within one base. Including the terminal cysteine and phenylalanine, the CDR3 comprises 16 residues. The kept DNA is CDR3 alone, 48 bases in frame from the first base. The germline V gene (reference sequence) specifies DFQATT as CDR1 and SNEGSKA as CDR2. V is cut back by 0 bases and J by 5 bases, with 12 bases in the junction unmatched.

The chain links TRBV20-1 with TRBJ2-7, with 8 central nucleotides matching TRBD1. This TCR came from a woman in her 70s with Graves' ophthalmopathy. Sequenced sample: blood. The DNA reads as follows: TGCAGTGCTAGAGATCGTAGAACGGGACAGGTCAACGAGCAGTACTTC. This gives the protein CSARDRRTGQVNEQYF.